The entry below gives a single TCR beta chain sequence along with its context. When replicate PCRs were run on sorted subsets, they used around 0.2 ug DNA, about 30,000 T cell genomes. Assay: immunoSEQ multiplex PCR; the TCRdb copy retains only in-frame clones and omits some. Here the sample spans 600,000 to 800,000 clones, 72% being singletons. This specimen comes from a study of shared clonotypes between healthy human individuals. Overall study: CD4 naive and memory got three plates each, CD8 naive two, CD8 memory one.

The V end was cut by 3 bases, the J end by 1 base, with 6 bases between. The germline V gene has CDR1 ENHRY and CDR2 SYGVKD. The CDR3 runs 13 residues. The source of this sequence is a woman in her twenties or thirties in good health. The J gene is TRBJ2-5, the V gene TRBV10-3; no clear D. The specimen sequenced was memory CD4+ T cells sorted from blood. Subset denoted: CD45RA-negative fraction. The CDR3 DNA follows: TGTGCCATCAGTGAACAGCTCCAAGAGACCCAGTACTTC. Its translation: CAISEQLQETQYF.